The sequence of this T cell receptor (beta chain) was determined in a study of T cell responses to AZD1222 COVID-19 vaccine. Turning to the study itself: Recipients boosted at about 4 weeks or about 12 weeks are pooled. Study-level results: At baseline, seropositivity was found in only a handful of AZD1222 recipients. Females made up more of the donors, who were largely white British, and clonal diversity may have come out too low. Unmutated variant regions are reportedly the target of nearly half of TCRs that are spike-specific.

The CDR3 has 13 residues. V lost 3 bases, J lost 7 bases, and 10 bases lay in between. CDR1 SGHTA and CDR2 FQGNSA come from the germline V gene. Remarks on this clone: Its antigen remains unidentified.

Only in-frame clones appear in the TCRdb table, and some are missing; sequencing was by immunoSEQ multiplex PCR. Altogether about 120,000 clones are present, around nine tenths being singletons, with the ten largest covering less than 9%. The material sequenced was peripheral blood, taken on day 0 of AZD1222 vaccination. The receptor comes from an adult in good health. The rearrangement uses TRBV7-2 and TRBJ1-5; weak D call: TRBD1 (5 bases). The CDR3 is CASSFSRDQPQHF. The CDR3 DNA follows: TGTGCCAGCAGCTTTAGCAGGGACCAGCCCCAGCATTTT.